This TCR beta chain was retrieved from a study of human T cells and chemical hapten exposure. The CDR3 is 13 amino acids. Germline CDR1 reads SNHLY; CDR2 reads FYNNEI. Trimming took 8 bases from V and 0 from J, leaving 10 bases between them. This clonotype has a count of ten or more. Its antigen is still unknown. TCRdb independently ran MiXCR on the RACE reads; one entry per CDR3 protein. The table includes more than 80,000 distinct CDR3 sequences, about 10% detected once. Time point in this sample: patch test 2, 6 weeks after DPC sensitization. The sample's treatment: therapeutic diphenylcyclopropenone sensitization with weekly scalp DPC. Study-wide findings and caveats: Compared to controls, expanded TCRs made significantly more large clusters of similar CDR3s.

The sample was whole blood, taken in connection with sensitization to the hapten diphenylcyclopropenone (DPC). The TCR originated in a woman in her 50s with alopecia areata. Some clones in this sample may be carry-over from other donors' samples. This chain uses TRBV2 with TRBJ1-1; D is undetermined. The CDR3 coding sequence is TGTGCCAGCCGCTCCAGGATGAACACTGAAGCTTTCTTT. As protein: CASRSRMNTEAFF. The full variable domain, in which reference TRBV2 and TRBJ1-1 provide the parts outside the CDR3, is EPEVTQTPSHQVTQMGQEVILRCVPISNHLYFYWYRQILGQKVEFLVSFYNNEISEKSEIFDDQFSVERPDGSNFTLKIRSTKLEDSAMYFCASRSRMNTEAFFGQGTRLTVV.